This TCR beta chain originates from a study of blood T cell repertoires in COVID-19. Study-level background: From T cells, B-cell-depleted T cells, or PBMCs came the material, which was cDNA or gDNA.

Germline V gene lookup returns CDR1 SGDLS and CDR2 YYNGEE. Trimming pared 1 base from V and 3 bases from J, leaving 10 bases between. CDR3 length: 14 amino acids. The assay was immunoSEQ multiplex PCR, and TCRdb's table has in-frame clones only and misses some. This sample has 180,000 or so clones, with about nine tenths found just once. Sequencing was done on a sample of peripheral blood. The clonotype was recovered from a middle-aged man with acute or convalescent COVID-19. The V and J genes are TRBV9 and TRBJ1-1; maybe TRBD1 (5 bases). CDR3 in amino acids: CASSVKAGDTEAFF. The CDR3 coding sequence is TGTGCCAGCAGCGTAAAGGCGGGGGACACTGAAGCTTTCTTT.